This entry is about one T cell receptor beta chain. Its antigen is still unknown. These data belong to a study of T-cell memory formation after mild COVID-19. Study findings and constraints: Some responding clones appeared in pre-infection memory, suggesting cross-reactive memory joined.

TCRdb independently ran MiXCR on the 5' RACE reads; one entry per CDR3 protein. The profile covers approximately 410,000 distinct CDR3 sequences, with 20% to 30% appearing a single time and around 12% taken by the ten largest. The CDR3 is 14 amino acids. With 5 bases removed from V and 0 bases from J, the gap between germline ends came to 9 bases. Sequencing was performed on PBMCs or a T cell subset sorted from them (not recorded which). This receptor was obtained from an adult woman who had mild COVID-19 (a few samples of this study predate the infection). Cell type and time point are not known. The chain links TRBV12-3 or TRBV12-4 to TRBJ2-3; no definite D call. In DNA form, the CDR3 reads TGTGCCAGCAGTAATGGGCCTAGCACAGATACGCAGTATTTT. It translates to CASSNGPSTDTQYF.